These 16 T cell receptor beta chains originate from one sample sequenced in a study of molecular identifiers for immune sequencing clone quantification. MiXCR, applied by TCRdb to the PCR reads, yields one record per CDR3 protein. The data contain roughly 93,000 distinct CDR3 sequences, nearly 25% of them singletons. The specimen sequenced was naive CD8+ T cells from blood, with Jurkat cell RNA spiked in. Documented subset: FACS-sorted CD8+CD4-CCR7+CD45RA+ naive T cells. These receptors all stem from a human donor in good health. Some libraries in this study had Jurkat cell RNA spiked in.

This clonotype was observed a few times. The chain employs TRBV6-2 or TRBV6-3 and TRBJ2-7; weak D call: TRBD1 (6 bases). Trimming cost V 6 bases and J 4 bases, with 22 bases left between them. This CDR3 is built from 16 residues. CDR1 MNHEY and CDR2 SVGEGT come from the germline V gene. In nucleotides, the CDR3 is TGTGCCAGCAGGAGGTATGGGACACCCAAATCGTACGAGCAGTACTTC. Protein: CASRRYGTPKSYEQYF.

This clonotype was found a few times. V is TRBV4-3 and J is TRBJ2-7; a possible D gene is TRBD1 (5 bases). This CDR3 has 14 residues. Germline V gene sequence: CDR1 LGHNA, CDR2 YSLEER. The V end was cut by 1 base, the J end by 0 bases, with 7 bases between. The CDR3 bases are TGCGCCAGCAGCCAAGGACAGCGCTCCTACGAGCAGTACTTC. This translates into CASSQGQRSYEQYF.

This clonotype has more than one count but fewer than ten. The rearrangement joins TRBV5-1 to TRBJ2-7; perhaps TRBD1 as D (5 bases). V lost 0 bases, J lost 2 bases, and 9 bases lay in between. Germline V gene data show CDR1 as SGHRS and CDR2 as YFSETQ. The CDR3 runs to 14 residues. The chain's CDR3 is CASSLVAGTYEQYF. In DNA, the CDR3 is TGCGCCAGCAGCTTGGTAGCAGGGACCTACGAGCAGTACTTC.

Ten or more counts support this clonotype. The chain's CDR3 is CSVEGSDWPRETQYF. The CDR3 DNA reads as TGCAGCGTTGAAGGATCCGACTGGCCAAGGGAGACCCAGTACTTC. The chain joins TRBV29-1 to TRBJ2-5, with D uncertain. The germline V gene encodes CDR1 SQVTM and CDR2 ANQGSEA. V dropped 1 base and J dropped 5 bases, with 17 bases sitting between them. The CDR3 contains 15 residues.

This clonotype was seen more than once but under ten times. The chain combines TRBV6-2 or TRBV6-3 with TRBJ1-5, with no clear D. V lost 5 bases to trimming and J lost 10 bases, with 27 bases between them. Germline V gene data show CDR1 as MNHEY and CDR2 as SVGEGT. This CDR3 is 17 amino acids long. The chain's CDR3 is CASSELATGVADGPQHF. In DNA form, the CDR3 reads TGTGCCAGCAGTGAACTGGCGACCGGGGTAGCGGATGGTCCCCAGCATTTT.

This sequence joins TRBV2 and TRBJ2-2; 12 bases align to TRBD1. The length of the CDR3 is 15 residues. The germline V gene encodes CDR1 SNHLY and CDR2 FYNNEI. V trimming: 11 bases; J trimming: 5 bases; junction bases outside the gene matches: 9. The CDR3 spells CAQRGQGAITGELFF. CDR3 in DNA: TGTGCCCAAAGGGGACAGGGGGCGATTACCGGGGAGCTGTTTTTT. Full variable domain (outside the CDR3, taken from reference TRBV2 and TRBJ2-2): EPEVTQTPSHQVTQMGQEVILRCVPISNHLYFYWYRQILGQKVEFLVSFYNNEISEKSEIFDDQFSVERPDGSNFTLKIRSTKLEDSAMYFCAQRGQGAITGELFFGEGSRLTVL.

This clonotype was seen a few times. V gene TRBV5-1 combines with J gene TRBJ2-2; possible D gene TRBD2, 5 bases. Deletions cut 5 bases from V and 3 bases from J, with 11 bases between. CDR3 length: 14 residues. The V gene's germline CDR1 is SGHRS and CDR2 YFSETQ. CDR3 sequence: CASREGDYTGELFF. The DNA for the CDR3 is TGCGCCAGCAGAGAGGGCGATTACACCGGGGAGCTGTTTTTT.

This clonotype occurred many times. The rearrangement uses TRBV11-2 and TRBJ2-4; TRBD2 matches at 10 bases. The CDR3 is 16 amino acids. V lost 2 bases to trimming and J lost 0 bases; unmatched junction nucleotides: 1. From germline, CDR1 is SGHAT and CDR2 FQNNGV. CDR3 bases: TGTGCCAGCAGCTTAACTAGCGGGGTAGCCAAAAACATTCAGTACTTC. The encoded protein is CASSLTSGVAKNIQYF.

This clonotype was picked up many times. This chain uses TRBV9 with TRBJ2-1, with 13 bases matching TRBD2. The CDR3 is 15 amino acids. Losses at the gene ends were 2 bases for V and 7 bases for J; bases not matched to a gene: 3. Germline CDR1 reads SGDLS; CDR2 reads YYNGEE. CDR3 sequence (DNA): TGTGCCAGCAGCGTTGGGACTAGCGGGGAAAATGAGCAGTTCTTC. It yields the protein CASSVGTSGENEQFF.

This clonotype showed up just once. A read error may explain this, as a much larger clone is one base away. The chain joins TRBV5-3 to TRBJ2-7; the match to TRBD2 covers 7 bases. TRBV5-3 is noted as an ORF with a role that remains uncertain. The CDR3 has 15 amino acids. Here the CDR3 DNA reads TGTGCCAGCAGCTTGATCGCGGGAGCAGCGTACGAGCAGTACTTC. Amino acids: CASSLIAGAAYEQYF.

The rearrangement uses TRBV6-2 or TRBV6-3 and TRBJ2-1; TRBD2 matches 12 bases. V was pared by 7 bases and J by 9 bases, with 16 bases of the junction left unmatched. The CDR3 consists of 17 residues. Germline CDR1 MNHEY, CDR2 SVGEGT. The CDR3 region is CASTVGLAGRLFGEQFF. As DNA, the CDR3 is TGTGCCAGCACCGTTGGACTAGCGGGACGGCTTTTCGGTGAGCAGTTCTTC.

The CDR3 DNA sequence: TGTGCCACCAGCACAGCTAGCTCCTACGAGCAGTACTTC. It translates to CATSTASSYEQYF. The V call is TRBV15, the J call TRBJ2-7, with unresolved D. V was clipped by 4 bases and J by 0 bases, with 7 bases between them. The CDR3 has 13 amino acids. Germline values: CDR1 LNHNV, CDR2 YYDKDF (reference sequence).

This clonotype was recorded many times. The gene calls are TRBV3-1 and TRBJ2-7; 8 bases map to TRBD1. CDR3 length: 14 amino acids. The germline V gene encodes CDR1 LGHDT and CDR2 YNNKEL (reference sequence). V dropped 6 bases and J dropped 3; count of bases not matched to a gene: 7. CDR3 in DNA: TGTGCCAGCAGGCCCGGGACAGGAGTCTACGAGCAGTACTTC. Its protein is CASRPGTGVYEQYF.

At least ten counts were recorded for this clonotype. The chain joins TRBV14 to TRBJ2-3, with 11 bases aligning to TRBD1. The CDR3 consists of 17 residues. Germline CDR1 SGHDN, CDR2 FVKESK. Trimming at V came to 4 bases and at J to 4 bases, leaving 10 bases not matched to a gene. CDR3 residues: CASSLSAGQGVSDTQYF. The CDR3 DNA follows: TGTGCCAGCAGCCTGAGCGCGGGACAGGGGGTATCAGATACGCAGTATTTT.

The V and J genes are TRBV6-2 or TRBV6-3 and TRBJ1-1, with D maybe TRBD1 (5 bases). Trimming took off 6 bases at V and 7 bases at J, with 21 bases between the two ends. The CDR3 extends over 15 amino acids. The germline CDR1 and CDR2 sequences are MNHEY and SVGEGT. CDR3 region: CASRDATDNKLEAFF. The CDR3 coding sequence is TGTGCCAGCAGAGATGCTACGGACAACAAACTTGAAGCTTTCTTT.

Remarks on this clonotype: A much larger clone is a single base away; this may be a read error. V gene TRBV29-1 combines with J gene TRBJ2-2, with D uncertain. CDR1 is SQVTM and CDR2 is ANQGSEA in the germline V gene. The CDR3 length is 12 residues. CDR3 amino acids: CSVESDTRELFF. The CDR3 DNA reads TGCAGCGTTGAGTCAGACACCAGGGAGCTGTTTTTT.